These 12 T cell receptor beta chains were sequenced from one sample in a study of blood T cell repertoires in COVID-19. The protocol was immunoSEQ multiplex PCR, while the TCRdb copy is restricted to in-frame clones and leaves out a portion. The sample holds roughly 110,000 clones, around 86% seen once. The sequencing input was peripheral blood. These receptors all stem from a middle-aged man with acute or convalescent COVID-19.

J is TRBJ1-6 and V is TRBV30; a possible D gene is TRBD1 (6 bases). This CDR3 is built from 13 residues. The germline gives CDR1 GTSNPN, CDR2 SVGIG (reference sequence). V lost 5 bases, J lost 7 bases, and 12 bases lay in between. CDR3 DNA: TGTGCCTGGGGGGGGGCAGGGAATTCACCCCTCCACTTT. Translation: CAWGGAGNSPLHF.

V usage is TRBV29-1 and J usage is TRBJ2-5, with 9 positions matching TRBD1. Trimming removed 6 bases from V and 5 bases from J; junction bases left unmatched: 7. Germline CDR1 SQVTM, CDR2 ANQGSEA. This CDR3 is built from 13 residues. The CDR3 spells CSVWDRAGETQYF. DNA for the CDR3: TGCAGCGTCTGGGACAGGGCTGGGGAGACCCAGTACTTC.

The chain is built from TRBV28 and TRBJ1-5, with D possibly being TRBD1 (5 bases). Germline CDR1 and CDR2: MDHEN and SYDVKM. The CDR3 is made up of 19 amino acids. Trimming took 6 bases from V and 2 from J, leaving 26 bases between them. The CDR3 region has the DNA TGTGCCAGCAGACCACGCGGGACTCTAAACTCGAGGGGCAATCAGCCCCAGCATTTT. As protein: CASRPRGTLNSRGNQPQHF.

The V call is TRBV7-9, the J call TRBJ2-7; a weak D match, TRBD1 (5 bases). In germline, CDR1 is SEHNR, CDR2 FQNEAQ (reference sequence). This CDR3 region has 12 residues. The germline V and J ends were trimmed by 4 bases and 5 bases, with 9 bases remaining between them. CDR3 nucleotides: TGTGCCAGCAGCTCTCTAGGGGACGAGCAGTACTTC. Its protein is CASSSLGDEQYF. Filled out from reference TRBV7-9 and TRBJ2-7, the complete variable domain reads DTGVSQNPRHKITKRGQNVTFRCDPISEHNRLYWYRQTLGQGPEFLTYFQNEAQLEKSRLLSDRFSAERPKGSFSTLEIQRTEQGDSAMYLCASSSLGDEQYFGPGTRLTVT.

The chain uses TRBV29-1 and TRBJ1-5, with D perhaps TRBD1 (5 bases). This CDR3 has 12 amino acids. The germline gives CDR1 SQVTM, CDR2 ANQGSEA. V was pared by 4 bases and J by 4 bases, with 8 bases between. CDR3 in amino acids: CSVGGQNQPQHF. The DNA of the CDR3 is TGCAGCGTTGGGGGCCAGAATCAGCCCCAGCATTTT.

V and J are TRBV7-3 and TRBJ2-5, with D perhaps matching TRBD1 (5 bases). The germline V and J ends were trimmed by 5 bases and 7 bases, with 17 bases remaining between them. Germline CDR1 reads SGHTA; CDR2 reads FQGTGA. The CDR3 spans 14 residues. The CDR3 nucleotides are TGTGCCAGCAGCCCTACGGGCAGGGCGGCGACCCAGTACTTC. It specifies CASSPTGRAATQYF.

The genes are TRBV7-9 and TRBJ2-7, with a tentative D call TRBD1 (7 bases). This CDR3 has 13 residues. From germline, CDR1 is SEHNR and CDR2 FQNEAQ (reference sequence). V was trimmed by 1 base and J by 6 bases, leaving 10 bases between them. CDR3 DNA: TGTGCCAGCAGCTTAGGGCAGGGGGGCGAGCAGTACTTC. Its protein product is CASSLGQGGEQYF.

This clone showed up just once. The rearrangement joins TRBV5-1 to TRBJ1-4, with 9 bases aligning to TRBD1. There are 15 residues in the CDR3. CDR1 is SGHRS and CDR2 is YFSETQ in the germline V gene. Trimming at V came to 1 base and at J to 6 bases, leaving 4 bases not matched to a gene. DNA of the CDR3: TGCGCCAGCAGCTTGTGGGGACAGGGAGATGAAAAACTGTTTTTT. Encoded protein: CASSLWGQGDEKLFF.

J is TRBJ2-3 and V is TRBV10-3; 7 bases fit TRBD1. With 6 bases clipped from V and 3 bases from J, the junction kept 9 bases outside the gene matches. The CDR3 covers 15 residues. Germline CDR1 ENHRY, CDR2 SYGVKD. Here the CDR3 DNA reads TGTGCCATCAGCCAAGGGGGCGCGATGACAGATACGCAGTATTTT. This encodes CAISQGGAMTDTQYF.

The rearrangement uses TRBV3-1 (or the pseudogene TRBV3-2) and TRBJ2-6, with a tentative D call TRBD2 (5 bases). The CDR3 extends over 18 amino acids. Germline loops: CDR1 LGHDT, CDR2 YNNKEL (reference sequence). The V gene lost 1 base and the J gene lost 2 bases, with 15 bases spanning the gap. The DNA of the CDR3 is TGTGCCAGCAGCCAAGCCGGGGTGGCCCCACCTGGGGCCAACGTCCTGACTTTC. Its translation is CASSQAGVAPPGANVLTF.

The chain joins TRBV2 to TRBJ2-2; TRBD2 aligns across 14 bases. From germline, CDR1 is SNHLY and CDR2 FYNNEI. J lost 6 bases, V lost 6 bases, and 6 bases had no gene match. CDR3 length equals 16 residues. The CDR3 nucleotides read TGTGCCAGCAGCGCCGGGACTAGCGGGAGATCCGGGGAGCTGTTTTTT. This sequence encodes CASSAGTSGRSGELFF.

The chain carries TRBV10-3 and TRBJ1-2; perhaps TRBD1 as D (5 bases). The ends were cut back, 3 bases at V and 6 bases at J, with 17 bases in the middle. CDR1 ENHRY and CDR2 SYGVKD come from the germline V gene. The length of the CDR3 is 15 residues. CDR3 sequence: CAISDARERSNGYTF. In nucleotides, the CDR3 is TGTGCCATCAGTGACGCCAGGGAACGGTCCAATGGCTACACCTTC.